Listed below are T cell receptor beta chains from one sample, sequenced in a study of blood T cell repertoires in COVID-19. The assay was immunoSEQ multiplex PCR, and TCRdb's table has in-frame clones only and misses some. The sample carries more than 100,000 clones, roughly 70% recorded once. The sample consisted of peripheral blood. These receptors were collected from a human donor with acute or convalescent COVID-19. The donor label of this sample is uncertain. Each CDR3 is given with its conserved first and last residue. The D gene is left open where the match is weak. Where a row states a size, it is once, few, many or the class of an expanded clone; other rows omit it.

j_call | d_call | v_call | clone_size | cdr3_nt | cdr3_aa
TRBJ2-5 | . | TRBV20-1 | . | TGCAGTGCTAGAGTCGGGGAGACCCAGTACTTC | CSARVGETQYF
TRBJ1-6 | TRBD1 | TRBV3-1/TRBV3-2 | many | TGTGCCAGCAGCCGGGGACAGGTTAATTCACCCCTCCACTTT | CASSRGQVNSPLHF
TRBJ1-3 | . | TRBV7-6 | . | TGTGCCAGCAGCCAACAGGGCCAGGGATTGGGAAACACCATATATTTT | CASSQQGQGLGNTIYF
TRBJ2-3 | TRBD2 | TRBV27 | . | TGTGCCAGCAGTCCCCAACTAGCGGGACGCACCTATACGCAGTATTTT | CASSPQLAGRTYTQYF
TRBJ1-6 | . | TRBV7-6 | . | TGTGCCAGCAGCCCACGGGCAGGGGCATATAATTCACCCCTCCACTTT | CASSPRAGAYNSPLHF
TRBJ2-1 | . | TRBV12-2 | few | TGTGCAAGTCGCTTTGAGAGGATCCGGTGTCATGAGCAGTTCTTC | CASRFERIRCHEQFF
TRBJ1-6 | TRBD1 | TRBV19 | once | TGTGCCAGTAGGACAGGGGGTCGTAATTCACCCCTCCACTTT | CASRTGGRNSPLHF
TRBJ1-4 | . | TRBV11-2 | . | TGTGCCAGCAGCCCCCTAGGGGTGACAACTAATGAAAAACTGTTTTTT | CASSPLGVTTNEKLFF
TRBJ2-5 | . | TRBV9 | once | TGTGCCAGCAGCGTAGGGTCAGGGCGGGAGACCCAGTACTTC | CASSVGSGRETQYF
TRBJ1-1 | . | TRBV5-6 | . | TGTGCCAGCAGCTTGGTTCAGGAGGACACTGAAGCTTTCTTT | CASSLVQEDTEAFF
TRBJ1-1 | TRBD1 | TRBV27 | . | TGTGCCAGCAGTTTTTTGGCGCAGAGGACAGGAGGTGAAGCTTTCTTT | CASSFLAQRTGGEAFF
TRBJ2-5 | . | TRBV5-1 | . | TGCGCCAGCAGCTTGGTGCCCCTGGGGGGAGAGACCCAGTACTTC | CASSLVPLGGETQYF
TRBJ1-2 | . | TRBV19 | . | TGTGCCAGTAGTATAGAGGCATCACCCTATGGCTACACCTTC | CASSIEASPYGYTF
TRBJ1-4 | . | TRBV5-1 | . | TGCGCCAGCAGCTTGGGCGGGGAAAAACTGTTTTTT | CASSLGGEKLFF
TRBJ1-2 | . | TRBV3-1/TRBV3-2 | once | TGTGCCAGCAGCCAGGCACCCTATGGCTACACCTTC | CASSQAPYGYTF
TRBJ1-2 | TRBD1 | TRBV7-2 | few | TGTGCCAGCAGCTCAGACAGGGGGCCTTATGGCTACACCTTC | CASSSDRGPYGYTF
TRBJ1-1 | . | TRBV12-3/TRBV12-4 | . | TGTGCCAGCAGCTTCAGGGTCCCCACTGAAGCTTTCTTT | CASSFRVPTEAFF
TRBJ1-3 | TRBD1 | TRBV20-1 | . | TGCAGTGCTTACAGGGGGCACACCATATATTTT | CSAYRGHTIYF
TRBJ2-7 | . | TRBV4-2 | . | TGTGCCAGCAGCCAAGATTCCACTTACGAGCAGTACTTC | CASSQDSTYEQYF
TRBJ1-6 | TRBD1 | TRBV18 | . | TGTGCCAGCTCACCCCGCAGGGGGTACTCCTATAATTCACCCCTCCACTTT | CASSPRRGYSYNSPLHF
TRBJ2-5 | . | TRBV2 | . | TGTGCCAGCAGTCGGAGCTTCATCCAAGAGACCCAGTACTTC | CASSRSFIQETQYF
TRBJ2-5 | TRBD2 | TRBV15 | . | TGTGCCACCCAGGGACGAGCGGGGGTATGGGAGACCCAGTACTTC | CATQGRAGVWETQYF
TRBJ2-5 | . | TRBV10-3 | . | TGTGCCATCGCCTCAGGGTCAGAGACCCAGTACTTC | CAIASGSETQYF
TRBJ1-3 | . | TRBV7-8 | once | TGTGCCAGCAGCTTAGTAAGCACCCGGAGAGGAAACACCATATATTTT | CASSLVSTRRGNTIYF
TRBJ2-1 | TRBD1 | TRBV6-5 | . | TGTGCCAGCAGTCCCGGGACAGGGAGTTCGTACGAGCAGTTCTTC | CASSPGTGSSYEQFF
TRBJ1-2 | TRBD1 | TRBV13 | . | TGTGCCAGCAGCTGGGGCAGGGGGCTAGTAGGCTACACCTTC | CASSWGRGLVGYTF
TRBJ1-4 | . | TRBV4-1 | few | TGCGCCAGCAGCCCCCCACAGGTACCCGAAAAACTGTTTTTT | CASSPPQVPEKLFF
TRBJ1-6 | . | TRBV3-1/TRBV3-2 | . | TGTGCCAGCAGCCGCGGGAGGGGTGCCTATAATTCACCCCTCCACTTT | CASSRGRGAYNSPLHF
TRBJ1-2 | TRBD1 | TRBV5-1 | . | TGCGCCAGCAGCTTGTCAGGGGGTTCTAACTATGGCTACACCTTC | CASSLSGGSNYGYTF
TRBJ2-7 | TRBD2 | TRBV18 | . | TGTGCCAGCTCACCCCTCCCCCTCCGTAGCGGGGAGCAGTACTTC | CASSPLPLRSGEQYF
TRBJ1-1 | . | TRBV6-5 | once | TGTGCCAGCAGTTACTCGTCGGAACAGCTGAACACTGAAGCTTTCTTT | CASSYSSEQLNTEAFF
TRBJ1-1 | TRBD1 | TRBV5-1 | . | TGCGCCAGCAGCTTGGGGACAGGGGGCGCGAACACTGAAGCTTTCTTT | CASSLGTGGANTEAFF
TRBJ1-5 | . | TRBV7-8 | . | TGTGCCAGCAGCTTAGTTGGGGGACTAGGGAATGATCAGCCCCAGCATTTT | CASSLVGGLGNDQPQHF
TRBJ2-2 | . | TRBV7-3 | . | TGTGCCAGCAGATCCAATCCGGGACACAACACCGGGGAGCTGTTTTTT | CASRSNPGHNTGELFF
TRBJ1-1 | TRBD1 | TRBV6-5 | . | TGTGCCAGCAGTTCGTCCGGGACAGGGTATTCTCCTGAAGCTTTCTTT | CASSSSGTGYSPEAFF
TRBJ2-7 | . | TRBV3-1/TRBV3-2 | . | TGTGCCAGCAGCCAAAATCGGGGGGCCGAGCAGTACTTC | CASSQNRGAEQYF
TRBJ2-5 | TRBD2 | TRBV3-1/TRBV3-2 | . | TGTGCCAGCAGCCAAGATCTTCGACTAGCGACTCCACAAGAGACCCAGTACTTC | CASSQDLRLATPQETQYF
TRBJ2-5 | . | TRBV20-1 | . | TGCAGTGCTAGTCCATTATCTAGGGAGACCCAGTACTTC | CSASPLSRETQYF
TRBJ2-5 | TRBD2 | TRBV13 | . | TGTGCCAGCAGCAACTACGGGGCCTGGACTAGCGGGGGCTCGGAGACCCAGTACTTC | CASSNYGAWTSGGSETQYF
TRBJ1-5 | . | TRBV7-9 | . | TGTGCCAGCAGCTTATTAGGGGATCAGCCCCAGCATTTT | CASSLLGDQPQHF
TRBJ2-1 | TRBD2 | TRBV6-1 | . | TGTGCCAGCAGTGAATGGCTAGCGGGGGGGCCATATGGGCAGTTCTTC | CASSEWLAGGPYGQFF